The T cell receptor beta chain under discussion was sequenced for a study of cytomegalovirus exposure and HLA in healthy donors. Whole-study context: Early on, a data release was issued that held 65 million to 100 million unique TCRs from HLA-typed donors. Overall study results and limits: When analyzed later, a missense DCLRE1C variant was found to be linked to TCR beta V- and J-gene trimming. With high specificity and sensitivity, the classifier reportedly diagnosed cytomegalovirus status. Highest at DRB1 and lowest at HLA-C, TCR association rates differed among HLA loci in a later analysis.

The PCR employed 60 Vbeta primers together with 13 Jbeta primers. Profiling relied on immunoSEQ multiplex PCR, and the TCRdb table lists in-frame clones only, not all of them. The data show some 170,000 clones, with around 70% seen just once and roughly 3% held by the top ten. In this sample, this clone turned up once. What it binds is not known. The J segment lost 3 bases and the V segment lost 9 bases, leaving 11 bases of the junction unmatched. The CDR3 sequence is 14 residues long. Per germline, CDR1 MDHEN and CDR2 SYDVKM. The gene calls are TRBV28 and TRBJ2-7; 7 bases line up with TRBD1. Specimen: PBMCs. The clonotype originates from a male donor in good health and CMV-seronegative. The CDR3 is CASTRGTEFYEQYF. In nucleotides, the CDR3 is TGTGCCAGTACTCGTGGGACAGAATTCTACGAGCAGTACTTC.